This T cell receptor beta chain was obtained from a study of PD-L1 blockade in urothelial cancer. About the research overall: Of some 29 patients, almost 26 were males with bladder-origin urothelial cancer. The analyses of blood took place 3 weeks (second dose) and 6 weeks after treatment start.

This table comes from immunoSEQ multiplex PCR, and its TCRdb copy is limited to in-frame clones, with some not included. The sample records more than 30,000 clones, around 83% being singletons. The source was PBMCs, collected around atezolizumab (anti-PD-L1) treatment. The sequence derives from a man between 60 and 75 years old with urothelial cancer.

CDR3 sequence: CASRPQGMGNTIYF. DNA of the CDR3: TGTGCCAGCAGACCCCAGGGCATGGGAAACACCATATATTTT. This rearrangement joins TRBV6-5 to TRBJ1-3; TRBD1 is a possible D gene (5 bases). Trimming took 6 bases from V and 4 from J, leaving 13 bases between them. Looked up from germline, CDR1 is MNHEY and CDR2 is SVGAGI. The CDR3 totals 14 residues.